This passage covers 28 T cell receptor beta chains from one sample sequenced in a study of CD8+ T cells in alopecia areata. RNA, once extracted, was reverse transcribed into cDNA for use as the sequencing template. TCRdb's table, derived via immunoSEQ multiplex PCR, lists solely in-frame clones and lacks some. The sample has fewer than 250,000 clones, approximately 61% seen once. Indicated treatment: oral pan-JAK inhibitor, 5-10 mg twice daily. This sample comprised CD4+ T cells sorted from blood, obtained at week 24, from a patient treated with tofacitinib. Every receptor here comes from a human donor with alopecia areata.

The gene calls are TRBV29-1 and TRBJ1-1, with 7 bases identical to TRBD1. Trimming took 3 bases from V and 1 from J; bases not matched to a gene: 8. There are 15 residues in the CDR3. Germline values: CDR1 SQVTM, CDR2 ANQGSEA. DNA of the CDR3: TGCAGCGTTGACAGGACAGGTAGTAGGAACACTGAAGCTTTCTTT. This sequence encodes CSVDRTGSRNTEAFF. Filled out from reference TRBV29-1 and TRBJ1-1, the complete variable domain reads SAVISQKPSRDICQRGTSLTIQCQVDSQVTMMFWYRQQPGQSLTLIATANQGSEATYESGFVIDKFPISRPNLTFSTLTVSNMSPEDSSIYLCSVDRTGSRNTEAFFGQGTRLTVV.

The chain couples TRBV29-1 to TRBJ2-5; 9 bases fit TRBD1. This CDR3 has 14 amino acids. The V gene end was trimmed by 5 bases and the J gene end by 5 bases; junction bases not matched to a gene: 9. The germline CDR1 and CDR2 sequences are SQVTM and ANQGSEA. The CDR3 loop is CSVKGTGLGETQYF. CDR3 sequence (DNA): TGCAGCGTTAAGGGGACAGGGCTAGGTGAGACCCAGTACTTC.

The CDR3 DNA reads TGCGCCAGCAGCCAAGGACTCGGAGAGACCCAGTACTTC. As protein: CASSQGLGETQYF. The chain uses TRBV4-3 and TRBJ2-5; D is undetermined. The V gene's germline CDR1 is LGHNA and CDR2 YSLEER. V shed 1 base and J shed 4 bases, with 7 bases lying between them. The CDR3 has 13 amino acids.

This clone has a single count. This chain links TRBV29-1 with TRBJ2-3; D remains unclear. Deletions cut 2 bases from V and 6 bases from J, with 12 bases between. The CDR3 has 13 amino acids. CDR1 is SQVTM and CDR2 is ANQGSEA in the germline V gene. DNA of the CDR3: TGCAGCGTTGAACGCGGTGGAATGGATACGCAGTATTTT. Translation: CSVERGGMDTQYF.

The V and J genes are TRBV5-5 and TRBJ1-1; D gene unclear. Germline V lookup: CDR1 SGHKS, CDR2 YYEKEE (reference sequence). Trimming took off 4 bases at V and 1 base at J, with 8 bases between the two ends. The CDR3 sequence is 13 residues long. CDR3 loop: CASSLSTNTEAFF. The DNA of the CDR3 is TGTGCCAGCAGCCTCTCCACGAACACTGAAGCTTTCTTT.

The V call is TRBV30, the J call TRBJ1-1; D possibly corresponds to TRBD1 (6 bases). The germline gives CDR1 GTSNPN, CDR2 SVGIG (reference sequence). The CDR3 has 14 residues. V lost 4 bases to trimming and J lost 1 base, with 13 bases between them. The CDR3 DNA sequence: TGTGCCTGGAATCGACAGGTCCCGAACACTGAAGCTTTCTTT. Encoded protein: CAWNRQVPNTEAFF. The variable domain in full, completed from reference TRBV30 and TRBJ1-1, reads SQTIHQWPATLVQPVGSPLSLECTVEGTSNPNLYWYRQAAGRGLQLLFYSVGIGQISSEVPQNLSASRPQDRQFILSSKKLLLSDSGFYLCAWNRQVPNTEAFFGQGTRLTVV.

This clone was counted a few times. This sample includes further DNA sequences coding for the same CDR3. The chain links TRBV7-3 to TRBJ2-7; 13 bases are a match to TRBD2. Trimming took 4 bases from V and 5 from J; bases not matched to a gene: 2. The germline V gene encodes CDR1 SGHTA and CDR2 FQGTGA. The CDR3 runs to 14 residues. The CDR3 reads CASSSGLAGDEQYF. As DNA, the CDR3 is TGTGCCAGCAGCTCCGGACTAGCGGGGGACGAGCAGTACTTC. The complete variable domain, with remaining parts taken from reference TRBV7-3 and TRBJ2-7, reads GAGVSQTPSNKVTEKGKYVELRCDPISGHTALYWYRQSLGQGPEFLIYFQGTGAADDSGLPNDRFFAVRPEGSVSTLKIQRTERGDSAVYLCASSSGLAGDEQYFGPGTRLTVT.

CDR3: CASSPRQADYGYTF. The CDR3, as DNA: TGCGCCAGCAGCCCCAGACAGGCTGACTATGGCTACACCTTC. The V gene is TRBV4-3, the J gene TRBJ1-2; perhaps TRBD1 as D (6 bases). CDR1 and CDR2 from the germline V gene are LGHNA and YSLEER. The CDR3 totals 14 residues. Trimming stripped 4 bases from V and 3 bases from J, with 12 bases between.

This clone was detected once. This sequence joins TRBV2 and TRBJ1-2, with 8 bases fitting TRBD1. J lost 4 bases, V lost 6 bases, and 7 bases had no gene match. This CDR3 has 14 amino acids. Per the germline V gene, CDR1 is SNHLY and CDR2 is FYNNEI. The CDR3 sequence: CASSGQGGVYGYTF. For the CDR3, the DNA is TGTGCCAGCAGCGGACAGGGCGGCGTCTATGGCTACACCTTC.

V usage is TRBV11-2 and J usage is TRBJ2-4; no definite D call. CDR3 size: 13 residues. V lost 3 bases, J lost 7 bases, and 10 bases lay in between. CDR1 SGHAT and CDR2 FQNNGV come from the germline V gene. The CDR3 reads CASSFGEKNIQYF. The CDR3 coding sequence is TGTGCCAGCAGCTTTGGGGAAAAGAACATTCAGTACTTC.

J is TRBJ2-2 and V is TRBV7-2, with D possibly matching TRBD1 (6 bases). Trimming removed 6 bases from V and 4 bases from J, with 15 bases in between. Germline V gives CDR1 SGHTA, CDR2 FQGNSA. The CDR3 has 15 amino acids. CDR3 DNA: TGTGCCAGCAGTAATAAGACAGGCGTCACCGGGGAGCTGTTTTTT. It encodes CASSNKTGVTGELFF.

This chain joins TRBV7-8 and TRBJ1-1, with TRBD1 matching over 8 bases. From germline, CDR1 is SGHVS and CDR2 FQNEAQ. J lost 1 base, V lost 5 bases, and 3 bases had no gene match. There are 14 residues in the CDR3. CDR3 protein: CASSPGQGNTEAFF. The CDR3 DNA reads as TGTGCCAGCAGCCCTGGACAGGGGAACACTGAAGCTTTCTTT.

The CDR3 here is CAWMIAGYYEQYF. The CDR3 bases are TGTGCCTGGATGATAGCGGGCTACTACGAGCAGTACTTC. The chain links TRBV30 to TRBJ2-7, with 7 nucleotides matching TRBD2. CDR3 length equals 13 residues. Germline V gene data show CDR1 as GTSNPN and CDR2 as SVGIG (reference sequence). Losses at the gene ends were 4 bases for V and 3 bases for J; bases not matched to a gene: 6.

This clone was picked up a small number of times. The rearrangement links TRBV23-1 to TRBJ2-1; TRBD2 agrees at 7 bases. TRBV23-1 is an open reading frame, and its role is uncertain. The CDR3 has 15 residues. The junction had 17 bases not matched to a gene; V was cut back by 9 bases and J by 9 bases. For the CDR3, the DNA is TGCGCCAGTAAATCGGGGGGAAGAGCGGTATGTGAGCAGTTCTTC. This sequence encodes CASKSGGRAVCEQFF.

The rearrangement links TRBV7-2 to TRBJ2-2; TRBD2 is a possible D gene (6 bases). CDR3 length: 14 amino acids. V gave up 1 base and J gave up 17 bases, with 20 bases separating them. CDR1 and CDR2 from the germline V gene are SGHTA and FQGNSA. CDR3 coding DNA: TGTGCCAGCAGCTTAGTCGCTAGCGCCCCTCCGATCTTTTTT. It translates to CASSLVASAPPIFF.

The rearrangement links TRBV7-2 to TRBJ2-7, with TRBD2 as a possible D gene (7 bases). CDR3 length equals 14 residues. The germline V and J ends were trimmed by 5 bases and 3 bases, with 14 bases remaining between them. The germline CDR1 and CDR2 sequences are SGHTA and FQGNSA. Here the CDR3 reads CASSLGGRLYEQYF. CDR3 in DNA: TGTGCCAGCAGCCTGGGGGGGCGGCTCTACGAGCAGTACTTC.

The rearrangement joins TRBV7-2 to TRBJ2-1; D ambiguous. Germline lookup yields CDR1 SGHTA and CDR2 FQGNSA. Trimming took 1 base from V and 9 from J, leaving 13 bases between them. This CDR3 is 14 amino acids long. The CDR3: CASSLGVRVVEQFF. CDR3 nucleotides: TGTGCCAGCAGCTTAGGAGTCCGGGTGGTTGAGCAGTTCTTC. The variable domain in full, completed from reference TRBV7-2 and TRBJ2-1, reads GAGVSQSPSNKVTEKGKDVELRCDPISGHTALYWYRQSLGQGLEFLIYFQGNSAPDKSGLPSDRFSAERTGGSVSTLTIQRTQQEDSAVYLCASSLGVRVVEQFFGPGTRLTVL.

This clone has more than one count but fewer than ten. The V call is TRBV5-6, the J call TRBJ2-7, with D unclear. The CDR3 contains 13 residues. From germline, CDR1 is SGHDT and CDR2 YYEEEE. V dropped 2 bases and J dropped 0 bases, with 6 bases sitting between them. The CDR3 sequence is CASSFVDSYEQYF. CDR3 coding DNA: TGTGCCAGCAGCTTCGTGGACTCCTACGAGCAGTACTTC.

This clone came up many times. The CDR3 reads CASSLGNHPIGYTF. CDR3 coding DNA: TGTGCCAGCAGCTTAGGAAATCATCCTATCGGCTACACCTTC. The genes are TRBV7-2 and TRBJ1-2; D gene ambiguous. V was clipped by 1 base and J by 8 bases, with 14 bases between them. The CDR3 totals 14 residues. The germline V gene encodes CDR1 SGHTA and CDR2 FQGNSA. Together with reference TRBV7-2 and TRBJ1-2, the CDR3 gives the full variable domain: GAGVSQSPSNKVTEKGKDVELRCDPISGHTALYWYRQSLGQGLEFLIYFQGNSAPDKSGLPSDRFSAERTGGSVSTLTIQRTQQEDSAVYLCASSLGNHPIGYTFGSGTRLTVV.

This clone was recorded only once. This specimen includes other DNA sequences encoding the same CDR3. CDR3 loop: CATSRDGYGYTF. DNA for the CDR3: TGTGCCACCAGCAGAGATGGCTATGGCTACACCTTC. The chain uses TRBV15 and TRBJ1-2; the D is unclear. Germline V CDR1 and CDR2: LNHNV, YYDKDF (reference sequence). V was clipped by 0 bases and J by 4 bases, with 3 bases between them. This CDR3 contains 12 residues.

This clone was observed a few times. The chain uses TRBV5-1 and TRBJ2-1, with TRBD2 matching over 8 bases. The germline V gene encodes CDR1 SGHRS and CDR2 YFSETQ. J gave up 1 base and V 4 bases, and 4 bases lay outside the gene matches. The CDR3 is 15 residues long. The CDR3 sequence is CASSTAGGSYNEQFF. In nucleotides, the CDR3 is TGCGCCAGCAGCACGGCGGGGGGATCCTACAATGAGCAGTTCTTC.

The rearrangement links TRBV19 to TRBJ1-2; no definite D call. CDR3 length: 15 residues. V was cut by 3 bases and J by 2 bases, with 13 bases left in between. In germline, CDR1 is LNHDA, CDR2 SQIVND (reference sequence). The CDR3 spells CASSIPLGMNYGYTF. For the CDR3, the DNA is TGTGCCAGTAGTATCCCTCTCGGGATGAACTATGGCTACACCTTC.

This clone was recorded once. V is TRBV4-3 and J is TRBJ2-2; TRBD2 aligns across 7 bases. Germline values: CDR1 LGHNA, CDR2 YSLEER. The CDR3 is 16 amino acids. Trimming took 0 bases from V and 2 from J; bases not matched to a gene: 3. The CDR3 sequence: CASSQDEAGNTGELFF. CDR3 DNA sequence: TGCGCCAGCAGCCAAGACGAAGCGGGAAACACCGGGGAGCTGTTTTTT.

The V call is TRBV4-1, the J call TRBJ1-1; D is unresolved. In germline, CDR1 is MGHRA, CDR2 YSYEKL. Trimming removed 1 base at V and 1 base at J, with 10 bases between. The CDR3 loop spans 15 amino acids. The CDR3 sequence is CASSQAGKGNTEAFF. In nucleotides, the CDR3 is TGCGCCAGCAGCCAAGCTGGGAAGGGGAACACTGAAGCTTTCTTT.

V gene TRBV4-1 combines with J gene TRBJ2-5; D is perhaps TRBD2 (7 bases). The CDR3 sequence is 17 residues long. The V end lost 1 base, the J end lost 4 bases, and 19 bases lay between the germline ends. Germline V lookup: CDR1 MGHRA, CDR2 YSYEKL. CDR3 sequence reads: CASSQAGRGAGVETQYF. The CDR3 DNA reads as TGCGCCAGCAGCCAAGCCGGTCGGGGGGCCGGGGTAGAGACCCAGTACTTC.

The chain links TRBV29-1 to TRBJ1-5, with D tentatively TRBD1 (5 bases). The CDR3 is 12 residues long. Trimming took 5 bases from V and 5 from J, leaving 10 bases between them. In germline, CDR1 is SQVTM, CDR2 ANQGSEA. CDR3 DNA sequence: TGCAGCGTTCAGGCGGGGGATCAGCCCCAGCATTTT. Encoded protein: CSVQAGDQPQHF.

Here the CDR3 reads CSVQAGVNQPQHF. The CDR3 DNA is TGCAGCGTGCAGGCAGGGGTAAATCAGCCCCAGCATTTT. The chain employs TRBV29-1 and TRBJ1-5, with D perhaps matching TRBD1 (6 bases). The V end lost 6 bases, the J end lost 4 bases, and 13 bases lay between the germline ends. The CDR3 has 13 residues. Looked up from germline, CDR1 is SQVTM and CDR2 is ANQGSEA.

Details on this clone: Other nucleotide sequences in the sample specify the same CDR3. CDR3 sequence reads: CSVEGTAEAFF. In DNA form, the CDR3 reads TGCAGCGTTGAAGGGACGGCTGAAGCTTTCTTT. The J gene is TRBJ1-1, the V gene TRBV29-1; D call uncertain. Between the trimmed V and J ends, which lost 1 base and 6 bases, there was a span of 6 bases. The CDR3 is made up of 11 amino acids. The germline CDR1 and CDR2 sequences are SQVTM and ANQGSEA.